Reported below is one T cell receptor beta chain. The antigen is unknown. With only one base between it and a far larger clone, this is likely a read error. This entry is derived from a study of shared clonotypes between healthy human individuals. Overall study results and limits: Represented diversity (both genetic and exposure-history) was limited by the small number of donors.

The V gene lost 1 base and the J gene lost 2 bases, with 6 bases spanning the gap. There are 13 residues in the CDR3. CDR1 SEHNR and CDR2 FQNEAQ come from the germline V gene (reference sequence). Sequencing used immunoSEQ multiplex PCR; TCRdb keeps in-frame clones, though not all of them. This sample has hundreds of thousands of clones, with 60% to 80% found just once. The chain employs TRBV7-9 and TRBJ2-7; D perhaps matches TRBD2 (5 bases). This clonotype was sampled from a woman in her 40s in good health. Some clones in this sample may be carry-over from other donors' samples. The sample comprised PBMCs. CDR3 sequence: CASSLELAYEQYF. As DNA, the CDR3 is TGTGCCAGCAGCTTAGAACTAGCCTACGAGCAGTACTTC. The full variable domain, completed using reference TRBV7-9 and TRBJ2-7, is DTGVSQNPRHKITKRGQNVTFRCDPISEHNRLYWYRQTLGQGPEFLTYFQNEAQLEKSRLLSDRFSAERPKGSFSTLEIQRTEQGDSAMYLCASSLELAYEQYFGPGTRLTVT.